A single sample is the source of the 9 T cell receptor beta chains below, sequenced in a study of CD4 T cells in relation to SARS-CoV-2 and coronaviruses. The data were produced by immunoSEQ multiplex PCR, yet TCRdb's version contains in-frame clones alone and is incomplete. Among roughly 60,000 clones listed, roughly 93% were seen once. CD4+ T cells from unexposed donors were obtained before the COVID-19 pandemic (2011-2018). Sequencing was performed on naive CD4+ T cells from PBMCs. Subset indicated: naive CD4+ T cells isolated by negative enrichment. The receptors here all came from a human donor in good health.

The V and J genes are TRBV28 and TRBJ1-3; 7 nucleotides match TRBD1. The CDR3 spans 15 residues. V lost 6 bases to trimming and J lost 0 bases; unmatched junction nucleotides: 5. Germline values: CDR1 MDHEN, CDR2 SYDVKM. The CDR3 sequence: CASSPDRASGNTIYF. The CDR3 DNA is TGTGCCAGCAGCCCCGACAGGGCCTCTGGAAACACCATATATTTT.

The chain has TRBV10-3 and TRBJ2-3; 7 positions agree with TRBD1. Per the germline V gene, CDR1 is ENHRY and CDR2 is SYGVKD. CDR3 length equals 15 residues. V lost 5 bases, J lost 0 bases, and 5 bases stayed unmatched. The chain's CDR3 is CAISSTGFSTDTQYF. The CDR3 DNA reads as TGTGCCATCAGTTCGACAGGGTTTAGCACAGATACGCAGTATTTT.

The rearrangement joins TRBV12-1 to TRBJ1-5. TRBV12-1 corresponds to a pseudogene. CDR3 length equals 14 residues. The CDR3 DNA is TGTGCCAGCAGCCCCTATGATAGCAATCAGCCCCAGCATTTT. It codes for CASSPYDSNQPQHF.

The chain carries TRBV7-6 and TRBJ2-1, with D perhaps matching TRBD1 (6 bases). The CDR3 runs 16 residues. Trimming took off 5 bases at V and 1 base at J, with 15 bases between the two ends. Germline CDR1 SGHVS, CDR2 FNYEAQ. The CDR3 region is CASSKAVRGSYNEQFF. DNA for the CDR3: TGTGCCAGCAGCAAAGCGGTCAGGGGTTCCTACAATGAGCAGTTCTTC.

The chain links TRBV6-2 or TRBV6-3 to TRBJ1-2, with D possibly TRBD1 on 6 matching bases. The CDR3 sequence is 15 residues long. V shed 2 bases and J shed 2 bases, with 12 bases lying between them. CDR1 and CDR2 from the germline V gene are MNHEY and SVGEGT. CDR3 region: CASSYSGGLNYGYTF. Here the CDR3 DNA reads TGTGCCAGCAGTTACAGCGGGGGGCTGAACTATGGCTACACCTTC.

V gene TRBV25-1 combines with J gene TRBJ2-5, with a weak D call TRBD1 (6 bases). V was cut by 2 bases and J by 1 base, with 20 bases left in between. Per germline, CDR1 MGHDK and CDR2 SYGVNS. The CDR3 consists of 18 residues. The CDR3 protein is CASSEDPSQGTIQETQYF. The CDR3 nucleotides read TGTGCCAGCAGTGAAGACCCAAGCCAGGGGACAATCCAAGAGACCCAGTACTTC.

The J gene is TRBJ2-6, the V gene TRBV28; no clear D. Trimming removed 3 bases from V and 4 bases from J, with 7 bases in between. Germline V lookup: CDR1 MDHEN, CDR2 SYDVKM. The CDR3 contains 14 residues. The CDR3 DNA is TGTGCCAGCAGTTTCCCCCCAGGGGCCAACGTCCTGACTTTC. Translation: CASSFPPGANVLTF.

This chain uses TRBV14 with TRBJ2-7; D is uncertain. The CDR3 loop spans 13 amino acids. V was clipped by 2 bases and J by 1 base, with 6 bases between them. Looked up from germline, CDR1 is SGHDN and CDR2 is FVKESK. The CDR3 DNA is TGTGCCAGCAGCCAACCTTATTCCTACGAGCAGTACTTC. It yields the protein CASSQPYSYEQYF.

This clone was detected once. V and J are TRBV5-1 and TRBJ2-3; TRBD2 matches 10 bases. Per germline, CDR1 SGHRS and CDR2 YFSETQ. V lost 4 bases and J lost 0; bases outside the gene matches: 8. There are 17 residues in the CDR3. As DNA, the CDR3 is TGCGCCAGCAGCAAAGGGACTAGCGCTTCTAGCACAGATACGCAGTATTTT. It yields the protein CASSKGTSASSTDTQYF.